This TCR beta chain was obtained from a study of OX40 agonist ivuxolimab in advanced cancers. Regarding the complete study: The costimulatory receptor OX40 (CD134) was targeted by ivuxolimab, a fully human IgG2 agonistic monoclonal antibody. Intravenous ivuxolimab was administered to patients every 2 weeks at six dose levels: 0.01, 0.1, 0.3, 1.5, 3 and 10 mg/kg. Of the approximately 50 dose-escalation patients, hepatocellular carcinoma was present in roughly 19, melanoma in roughly 15, renal cell carcinoma in 9 and head and neck cancer in 9. In the dose-escalation cohort, approximately 80% of patients were male, and the mean age was 60 years with a range of roughly 23 to 79. Prior anti-PD-1, anti-PD-L1 or anti-CTLA-4 therapy was permitted, and 40% to 50% of dose-escalation patients had received checkpoint inhibitors. Partial responses were achieved by three dose-escalation patients, of whom one had hepatocellular carcinoma and two had cutaneous melanoma. Peripheral TCRbeta sequencing was intended to test whether TCR sequence diversity was altered and clonal T-cell expansion was caused by ivuxolimab. The paper covers the monotherapy dose-escalation part of the phase I ivuxolimab trial, which included N ≈ 50 patients.

Results the study describes overall, beyond this receptor: On average, CD8+ T cells showed more expanded clones than CD4+ T cells after ivuxolimab. The antigen specificity of the clonally expanded peripheral T cells was not determined. In the 0.1-3.0 mg/kg groups, partial responders had among the lowest normalized peripheral clonal expansion, particularly in CD8+ T cells. Low levels of normalized T-cell clonal expansion were also seen in some patients who did not respond. Clonal expansion of both CD4+ and CD8+ blood T cells was observed from baseline to week 6 at doses 0.1 to 3.0 mg/kg.

Patients with autoimmune disease history or receiving systemic immunosuppression were excluded from the trial. Peripheral blood for TCR sequencing was collected from all dose cohorts at baseline, on cycle 4 day 1, and on cycle 7 day 1. Samples were obtained from an open-label, multicenter, first-in-human phase I dose-escalation trial of ivuxolimab. Adults with locally advanced or metastatic melanoma, renal cell carcinoma, hepatocellular carcinoma or head and neck squamous cell carcinoma were enrolled in the trial. Before TCR sequencing, CD4+ and CD8+ T cells were separately sorted from peripheral blood. Genomic DNA was extracted from sorted cells for sequencing of the TCRbeta CDR3 region. TCRbeta CDR3 regions were sequenced using the immunoSEQ Assay. Sourced from immuneACCESS, this table was stored by TCRdb with only in-frame sequences that have V and J called. A share of the clones is absent; for the studies checked, an unresolved V gene accounts for under half, and the remainder has no known explanation. Within this sample are 80,000 or so clones, with roughly 91% of them counted one time only. The top ten clones comprise about 1.8% of the sample.

CDR1 and CDR2 were assigned from the germline V gene as SGHRS and YFSETQ. Trimming accounts for 3 bases at V and 5 bases at J, while the number of junction bases matched to no gene is 5. The CDR3, from cysteine to phenylalanine, totals 14 residues. The read is trimmed to its CDR3 DNA, 42 bases read in frame from base 1. With respect to this clone: Which antigen it targets is not known. Per-base quality was not reported, and no clone a single base away is much larger than it.

The input for sequencing was CD4+ or CD8+ T cells sorted from blood, taken in a trial of the OX40 agonist ivuxolimab. Rearrangement joined TRBV5-1 to TRBJ2-5; 9 bases in between match TRBD1. The receptor was isolated from an adult with an advanced solid tumor such as melanoma, head and neck, liver or kidney cancer. CDR3 protein: CASSSTGGGETQYF. The nucleotide sequence reads as follows: TGCGCCAGCAGCTCGACAGGGGGTGGGGAGACCCAGTACTTC.